This T cell receptor (beta chain) originates from a study of identical twins. General observations from the study: Where beta out-of-frame sequences were concerned, excess twin sharing was weaker. With abundant cord blood beta clonotypes, insertions were fewer; memory repertoires showed no such pattern.

As concerns this clonotype: The antigen is undetermined.

Unique molecular identifiers were in the cDNA, with template-switch universal primer binding. TCRdb re-derived calls from the 5' RACE reads in MiXCR, one entry per CDR3 protein. The sample holds 300,000 to 400,000 distinct CDR3 sequences, 12% seen once. Germline CDR1 reads SQVTM; CDR2 reads ANQGSEA. There are 12 residues in the CDR3. V lost 6 bases and J 4 bases, leaving 12 bases between the germline ends. The data were also submitted as part of a second study, on yellow fever vaccine responses in identical twins.

Specimen: CD8+ T cells sorted from blood. The chain carries TRBV29-1 and TRBJ1-2; D possibly corresponds to TRBD1 (5 bases). The TCR comes from a young woman in good health. CDR3 sequence reads: CSVLGTGYGYTF. As DNA, the CDR3 is TGCAGCGTGTTAGGGACCGGCTATGGCTACACCTTC.